This T cell receptor beta chain appears in the sequencing data of a study of blood T cells in healthy people across ages. Combining a sample-barcoded 5' primer with a J-beta primer mix, a second PCR ran for 7 to 11 cycles. TCRdb analysed the 5' RACE reads with MiXCR anew, one entry per CDR3 protein. The table shows around 800,000 distinct CDR3 sequences, with more than 40% occurring only once. Germline CDR1 reads SGHDT; CDR2 reads YYEEEE. V lost 1 base and J lost 5; bases outside the gene matches: 9. The CDR3 totals 16 residues. The chain combines TRBV5-6 with TRBJ2-5; TRBD1 agrees at 9 bases. This clonotype was sampled from a man aged 55 to 70 in good health. Material for sequencing was blood. CDR3 nucleotide sequence: TGTGCCAGCAGCTTGACGGGACAGGGAAGTATGGAGACCCAGTACTTC. It is translated as CASSLTGQGSMETQYF.